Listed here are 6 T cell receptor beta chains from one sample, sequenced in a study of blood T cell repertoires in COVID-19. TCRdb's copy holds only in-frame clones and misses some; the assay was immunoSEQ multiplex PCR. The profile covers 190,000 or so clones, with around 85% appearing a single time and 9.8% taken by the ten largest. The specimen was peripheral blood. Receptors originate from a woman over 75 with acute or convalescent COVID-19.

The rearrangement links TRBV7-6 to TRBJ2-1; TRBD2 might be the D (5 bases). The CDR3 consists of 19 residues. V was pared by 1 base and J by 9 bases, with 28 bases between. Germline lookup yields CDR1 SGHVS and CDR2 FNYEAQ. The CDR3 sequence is CASSLEYPKSRGFTSEQFF. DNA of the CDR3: TGTGCCAGCAGCTTAGAGTATCCAAAGAGCCGGGGTTTTACATCTGAGCAGTTCTTC.

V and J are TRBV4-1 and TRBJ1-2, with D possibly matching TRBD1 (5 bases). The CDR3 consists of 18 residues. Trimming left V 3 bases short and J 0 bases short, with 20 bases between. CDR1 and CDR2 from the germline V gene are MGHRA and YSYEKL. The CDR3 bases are TGCGCCAGCAGCCACAGGATGGAGGGGCGTAGAGCTAACTATGGCTACACCTTC. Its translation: CASSHRMEGRRANYGYTF.

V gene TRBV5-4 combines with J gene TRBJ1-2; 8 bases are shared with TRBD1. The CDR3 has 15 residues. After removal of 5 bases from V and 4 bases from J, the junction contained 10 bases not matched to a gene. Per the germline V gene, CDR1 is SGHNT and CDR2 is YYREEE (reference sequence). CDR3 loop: CASSIQGAQVYGYTF. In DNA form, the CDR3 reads TGTGCCAGCAGTATTCAGGGGGCGCAGGTCTATGGCTACACCTTC.

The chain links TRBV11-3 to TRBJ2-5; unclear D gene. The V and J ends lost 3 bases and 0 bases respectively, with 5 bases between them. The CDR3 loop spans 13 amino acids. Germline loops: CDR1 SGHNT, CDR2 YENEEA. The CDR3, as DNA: TGTGCCAGCAGCTTCTCGTACCAAGAGACCCAGTACTTC. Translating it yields CASSFSYQETQYF.

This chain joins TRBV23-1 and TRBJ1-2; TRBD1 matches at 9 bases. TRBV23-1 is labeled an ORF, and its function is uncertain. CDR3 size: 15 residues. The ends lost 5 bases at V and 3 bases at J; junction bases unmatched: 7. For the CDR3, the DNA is TGCGCCAGCAGTGATGGACAGGGGATGGACTATGGCTACACCTTC. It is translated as CASSDGQGMDYGYTF.

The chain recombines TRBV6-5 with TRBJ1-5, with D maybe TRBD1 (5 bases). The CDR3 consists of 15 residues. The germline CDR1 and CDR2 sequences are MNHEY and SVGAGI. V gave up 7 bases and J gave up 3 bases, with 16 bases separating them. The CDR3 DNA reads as TGTGCCAGCACCCCGGGGGTTGGAGACAATCAGCCCCAGCATTTT. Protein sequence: CASTPGVGDNQPQHF.